Listed here are 18 T cell receptor beta chains from one sample, sequenced in a study of response to subunit inactivated influenza vaccine (dated by TCRdb to 2016 to 2019). The method behind the library was RT-PCR. The run used an Illumina HiSeq 2500. The public reads were quality trimmed at Q25 with fastp and then assembled into clones with MiXCR by TCRdb, keeping productive beta chains. CDR3 protein sequences are deduplicated, and each keeps its most common genes and DNA. The sample table contains roughly 520,000 distinct CDR3 sequences; only one count was recorded for approximately 24% of them. Approximately 2% of the sample goes to the ten largest clones. Sequenced material: CD4+ T cells sorted from PBMCs, taken roughly 5 days after vaccination. The receptors here all came from a man aged 45-60 years who received an inactivated influenza vaccine. Donor details come from another sample of the same person, matched by shared clones.

The V call is TRBV6-2 or TRBV6-3, the J call TRBJ1-2; D might be TRBD1 (6 bases). The length of the CDR3 is 13 residues. CDR1 MNHEY and CDR2 SVGEGT come from the germline V gene. Trimming took off 6 bases at V and 4 bases at J, with 12 bases between the two ends. CDR3 bases: TGTGCCAGCAGCTCCCAGGGGATCTATGGCTACACCTTC. Its protein is CASSSQGIYGYTF.

The sample holds many counts of this clonotype. The chain employs TRBV7-2 and TRBJ1-5; D is possibly TRBD1 (5 bases). CDR3 length equals 13 residues. Germline V gives CDR1 SGHTA, CDR2 FQGNSA. V was cut by 1 base and J by 7 bases, with 8 bases left in between. CDR3 DNA: TGTGCCAGCAGCTTAGGAGGGGCGCAGCCCCAGCATTTT. Amino acid sequence: CASSLGGAQPQHF.

The chain uses TRBV12-3 or TRBV12-4 and TRBJ2-3; maybe TRBD1 (5 bases). The CDR3 has 15 amino acids. Between the trimmed V and J ends, which lost 5 bases and 0 bases, there was a span of 12 bases. The CDR3 DNA reads TGTGCCAGCAGTCAGGGTCACCCGAGCACAGATACGCAGTATTTT. Translated: CASSQGHPSTDTQYF.

Only one count was recorded for this clonotype. The rearrangement links TRBV11-2 to TRBJ2-6, with 7 bases that match TRBD2. CDR1 is SGHAT and CDR2 is FQNNGV in the germline V gene. Trimming took 1 base from V and 0 from J; bases not matched to a gene: 6. CDR3 length equals 18 residues. This CDR3 is CASSLVRGTNSGANVLTF. The CDR3 nucleotides read TGTGCCAGCAGCTTAGTCCGGGGGACTAACTCTGGGGCCAACGTCCTGACTTTC.

This chain connects TRBV7-2 to TRBJ2-7, with D unclear. Germline assignment: CDR1 SGHTA and CDR2 FQGNSA. Trimming took off 1 base at V and 6 bases at J, with 13 bases between the two ends. The CDR3 spans 14 residues. The CDR3 DNA reads TGTGCCAGCAGCTTAGACCGGGTGCTCCTCGAGCAGTACTTC. Its protein product is CASSLDRVLLEQYF. The whole variable domain, remainder taken from reference TRBV7-2 and TRBJ2-7, is GAGVSQSPSNKVTEKGKDVELRCDPISGHTALYWYRQSLGQGLEFLIYFQGNSAPDKSGLPSDRFSAERTGGSVSTLTIQRTQQEDSAVYLCASSLDRVLLEQYFGPGTRLTVT.

This clonotype turned up a few times. Compared with germline, one end of the junction differs, possibly owing to a read error. The V and J genes are TRBV20-1 and TRBJ2-2; no firm D call. Germline values: CDR1 DFQATT, CDR2 SNEGSKA (reference sequence). The CDR3 extends over 11 amino acids. CDR3 residues: CSARGVGELFF. The DNA of the CDR3 is TGCAGTGCCAGAGGTGTCGGGGAGCTGTTTTTT.

The gene calls are TRBV9 and TRBJ1-2; no clear D gene. Trimming took 4 bases from V and 2 from J, leaving 9 bases between them. The CDR3 covers 13 residues. CDR1 and CDR2 from the germline V gene are SGDLS and YYNGEE. The CDR3 loop reads CASSYDTNYGYTF. CDR3 DNA sequence: TGTGCCAGCAGCTACGACACCAACTATGGCTACACCTTC.

The J gene is TRBJ2-5, the V gene TRBV14; D is unresolved. V was pared by 1 base and J by 7 bases, with 16 bases between. CDR1 SGHDN and CDR2 FVKESK come from the germline V gene. This CDR3 comprises 15 residues. In DNA, the CDR3 is TGTGCCAGCAGCCAAGCTAGGACGCGCCCATGGACCCAGTACTTC. Amino acid sequence: CASSQARTRPWTQYF.

V usage is TRBV5-1 and J usage is TRBJ2-3, with TRBD2 matching 9 bases. Unmatched junction bases numbered 12, after V lost 4 bases and J lost 6 bases. This CDR3 is built from 16 residues. Germline V CDR1 and CDR2: SGHRS, YFSETQ. The CDR3 coding sequence is TGCGCCAGCAGCCTGACCAGCGGGAGGAGTGGTGATACGCAGTATTTT. It encodes CASSLTSGRSGDTQYF. The full variable domain, rest sourced from reference TRBV5-1 and TRBJ2-3, is KAGVTQTPRYLIKTRGQQVTLSCSPISGHRSVSWYQQTPGQGLQFLFEYFSETQRNKGNFPGRFSGRQFSNSRSEMNVSTLELGDSALYLCASSLTSGRSGDTQYFGPGTRLTVL.

This clonotype was seen a few times. The genes are TRBV20-1 and TRBJ2-5; the match to TRBD2 covers 7 bases. This CDR3 spans 12 amino acids. The germline V gene has CDR1 DFQATT and CDR2 SNEGSKA (reference sequence). V shed 4 bases, J shed 5 bases, and the junction held 4 bases outside the gene matches. CDR3 residues: CSATTSFETQYF. The CDR3 coding sequence is TGCAGTGCTACGACTAGCTTTGAGACCCAGTACTTC.

The chain employs TRBV12-3 or TRBV12-4 and TRBJ2-7; 8 nucleotides agree with TRBD1. The CDR3 is made up of 17 amino acids. The V and J ends lost 11 bases and 2 bases, in that order; junction bases with no gene match: 20. The CDR3 loop is CARCLGQWTGIPYEQYF. CDR3 nucleotide sequence: TGTGCCCGCTGTTTAGGTCAATGGACAGGGATTCCCTACGAGCAGTACTTC.

This clonotype was detected ten times or more. The chain employs TRBV12-3 or TRBV12-4 and TRBJ2-1; 8 nucleotides line up with TRBD1. V trimming: 6 bases; J trimming: 4 bases; junction bases outside the gene matches: 8. There are 15 residues in the CDR3. CDR3 DNA sequence: TGTGCCAGCAGCCCTCCGGGACAGGCTTACAATGAGCAGTTCTTC. Protein product: CASSPPGQAYNEQFF.

The chain combines TRBV6-5 with TRBJ2-7; maybe TRBD2 (7 bases). Germline V gives CDR1 MNHEY, CDR2 SVGAGI. This CDR3 is 15 amino acids long. The V end lost 3 bases, the J end lost 4 bases, and 16 bases lay between the germline ends. This chain's CDR3 is CASSYRSGGAYEQYF. CDR3 DNA sequence: TGTGCCAGCAGTTATCGGTCTGGGGGGGCATACGAGCAGTACTTC.

The chain joins TRBV7-6 to TRBJ1-2, with TRBD1 as a possible D gene (5 bases). The CDR3 is 13 residues long. The V gene lost 3 bases and the J gene lost 7 bases, with 12 bases spanning the gap. The germline V gene encodes CDR1 SGHVS and CDR2 FNYEAQ. The CDR3 is CASSLAGEIGYTF. DNA of the CDR3: TGTGCCAGCAGCTTGGCGGGGGAGATTGGCTACACCTTC.

This clonotype was recorded many times. The V and J genes are TRBV29-1 and TRBJ1-2, with a possible D match to TRBD1 (6 bases). Deletions cut 3 bases from V and 4 bases from J, with 9 bases between. Per the germline V gene, CDR1 is SQVTM and CDR2 is ANQGSEA. CDR3 size: 12 residues. The CDR3 reads CSVEGAGYGYTF. CDR3 DNA sequence: TGCAGCGTTGAGGGGGCAGGCTATGGCTACACCTTC.

The CDR3 nucleotides are TGCGCCAGCAGCTCCAGACGGACTTCTCACACCGGGGAGCTGTTTTTT. Translating gives CASSSRRTSHTGELFF. The gene calls are TRBV5-1 and TRBJ2-2; TRBD2 might be the D (5 bases). Germline CDR1 SGHRS, CDR2 YFSETQ. V was trimmed by 3 bases and J by 3 bases, leaving 15 bases between them. The CDR3 has 16 residues.

The chain combines TRBV3-1 with TRBJ2-7; 8 bases fit TRBD1. The CDR3 sequence is 17 residues long. The germline CDR1 and CDR2 sequences are LGHDT and YNNKEL (reference sequence). J was trimmed by 7 bases and V by 7 bases; bases with no gene match: 21. CDR3 sequence: CASTPTGGGQGFFEQYF. The CDR3 DNA sequence: TGTGCCAGCACCCCAACTGGAGGCGGACAGGGATTCTTTGAGCAGTACTTC.

This clonotype was seen only once. This chain joins TRBV5-1 and TRBJ2-3; 7 nucleotides agree with TRBD1. CDR1 and CDR2 (germline): SGHRS, YFSETQ. V was pared by 4 bases and J by 1 base, with 9 bases of the junction left unmatched. This CDR3 region has 16 residues. CDR3 DNA: TGCGCCAGCAGCCCGAGAGGACAGGCGGGCACAGATACGCAGTATTTT. Encoded protein: CASSPRGQAGTDTQYF.